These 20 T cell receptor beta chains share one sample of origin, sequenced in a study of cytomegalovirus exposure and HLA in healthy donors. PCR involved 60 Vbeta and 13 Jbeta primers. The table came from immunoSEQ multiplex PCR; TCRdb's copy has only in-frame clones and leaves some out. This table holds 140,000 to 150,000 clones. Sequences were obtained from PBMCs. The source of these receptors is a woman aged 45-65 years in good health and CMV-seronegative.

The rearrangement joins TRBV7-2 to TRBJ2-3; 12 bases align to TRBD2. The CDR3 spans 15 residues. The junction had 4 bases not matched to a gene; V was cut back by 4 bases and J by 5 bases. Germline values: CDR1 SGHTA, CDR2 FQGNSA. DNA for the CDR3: TGTGCCAGCAGCTCGACTAGCGGGAGAGGAGATACGCAGTATTTT. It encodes CASSSTSGRGDTQYF.

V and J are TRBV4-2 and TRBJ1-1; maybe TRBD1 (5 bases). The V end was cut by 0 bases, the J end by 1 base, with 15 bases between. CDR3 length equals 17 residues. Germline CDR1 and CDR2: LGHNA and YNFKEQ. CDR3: CASSQDPSDSSNTEAFF. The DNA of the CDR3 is TGTGCCAGCAGCCAAGATCCTAGCGACAGCTCGAACACTGAAGCTTTCTTT.

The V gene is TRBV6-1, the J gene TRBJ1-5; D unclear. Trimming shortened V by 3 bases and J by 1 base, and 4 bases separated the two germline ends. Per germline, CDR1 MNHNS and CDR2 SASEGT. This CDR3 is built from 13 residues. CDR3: CASSDRSNQPQHF. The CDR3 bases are TGTGCCAGCAGTGATCGGAGCAATCAGCCCCAGCATTTT.

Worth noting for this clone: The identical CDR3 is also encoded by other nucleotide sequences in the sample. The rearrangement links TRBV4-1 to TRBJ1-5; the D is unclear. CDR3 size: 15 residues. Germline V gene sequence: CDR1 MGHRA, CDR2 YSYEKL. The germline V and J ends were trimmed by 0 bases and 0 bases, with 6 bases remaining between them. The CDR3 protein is CASSQEAGSNQPQHF. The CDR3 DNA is TGCGCCAGCAGCCAAGAGGCAGGTAGCAATCAGCCCCAGCATTTT.

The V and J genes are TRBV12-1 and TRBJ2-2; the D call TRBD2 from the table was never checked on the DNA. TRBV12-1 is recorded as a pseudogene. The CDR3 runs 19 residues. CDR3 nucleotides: TGTGCCGGACCTAGGCGGGGAACGACTCTTCTGGGGAACACCGGGGAGCTGTTTTTT. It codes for CAGPRRGTTLLGNTGELFF.

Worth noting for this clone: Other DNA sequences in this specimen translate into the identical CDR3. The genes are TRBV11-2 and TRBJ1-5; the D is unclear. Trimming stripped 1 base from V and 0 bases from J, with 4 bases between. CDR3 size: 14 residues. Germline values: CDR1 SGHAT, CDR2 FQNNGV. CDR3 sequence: CASSLGNSNQPQHF. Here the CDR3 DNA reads TGTGCCAGCAGCTTAGGTAATAGCAATCAGCCCCAGCATTTT. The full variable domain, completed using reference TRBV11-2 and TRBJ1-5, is EAGVAQSPRYKIIEKRQSVAFWCNPISGHATLYWYQQILGQGPKLLIQFQNNGVVDDSQLPKDRFSAERLKGVDSTLKIQPAKLEDSAVYLCASSLGNSNQPQHFGDGTRLSIL.

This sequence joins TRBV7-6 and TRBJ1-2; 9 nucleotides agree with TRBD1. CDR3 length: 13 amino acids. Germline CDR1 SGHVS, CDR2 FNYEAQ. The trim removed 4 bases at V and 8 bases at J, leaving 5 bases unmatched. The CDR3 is CASSSGQGGGYTF. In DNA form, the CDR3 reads TGTGCCAGCAGCTCGGGACAGGGCGGCGGCTACACCTTC.

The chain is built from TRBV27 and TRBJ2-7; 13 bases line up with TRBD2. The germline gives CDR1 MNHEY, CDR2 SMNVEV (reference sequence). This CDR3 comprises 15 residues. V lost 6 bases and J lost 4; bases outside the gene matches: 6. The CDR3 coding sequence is TGTGCCAGCAGCGTGGGGACTAGCGGGACTTACGAGCAGTACTTC. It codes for CASSVGTSGTYEQYF.

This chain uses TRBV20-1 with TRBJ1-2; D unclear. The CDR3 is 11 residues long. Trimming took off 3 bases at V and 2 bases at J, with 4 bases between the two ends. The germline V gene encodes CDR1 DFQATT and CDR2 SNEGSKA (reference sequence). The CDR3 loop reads CSASENYGYTF. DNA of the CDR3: TGCAGTGCTAGTGAGAACTATGGCTACACCTTC.

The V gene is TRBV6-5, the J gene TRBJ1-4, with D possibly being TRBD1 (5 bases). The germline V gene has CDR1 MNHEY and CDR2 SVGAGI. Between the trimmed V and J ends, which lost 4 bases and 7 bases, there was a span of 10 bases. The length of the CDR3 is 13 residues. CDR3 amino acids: CASSSTGGEKLFF. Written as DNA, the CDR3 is TGTGCCAGCAGTTCTACCGGGGGTGAAAAACTGTTTTTT.

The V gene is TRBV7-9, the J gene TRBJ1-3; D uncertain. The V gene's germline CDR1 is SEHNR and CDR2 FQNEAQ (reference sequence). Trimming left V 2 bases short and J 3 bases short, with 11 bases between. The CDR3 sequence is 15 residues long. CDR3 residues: CASSLYQTFGNTIYF. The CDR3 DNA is TGTGCCAGCAGCTTATACCAGACTTTTGGAAACACCATATATTTT. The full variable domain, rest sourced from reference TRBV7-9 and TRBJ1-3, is DTGVSQNPRHKITKRGQNVTFRCDPISEHNRLYWYRQTLGQGPEFLTYFQNEAQLEKSRLLSDRFSAERPKGSFSTLEIQRTEQGDSAMYLCASSLYQTFGNTIYFGEGSWLTVV.

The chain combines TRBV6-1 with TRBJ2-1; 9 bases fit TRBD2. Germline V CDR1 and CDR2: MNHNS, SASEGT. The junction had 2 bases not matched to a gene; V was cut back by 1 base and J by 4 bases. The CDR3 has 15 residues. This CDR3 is CASSEGTSDYNEQFF. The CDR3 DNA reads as TGTGCCAGCAGTGAAGGGACTAGCGATTACAATGAGCAGTTCTTC.

The CDR3 DNA is TGTGCCAGCAGGACCACGGGACCCAGGGCGGGGGGCAATCAGCCCCAGCATTTT. It codes for CASRTTGPRAGGNQPQHF. This chain connects TRBV28 to TRBJ1-5; perhaps TRBD1 as D (5 bases). The CDR3 consists of 18 residues. Looked up from germline, CDR1 is MDHEN and CDR2 is SYDVKM. Trimming took 6 bases from V and 2 from J, leaving 23 bases between them.

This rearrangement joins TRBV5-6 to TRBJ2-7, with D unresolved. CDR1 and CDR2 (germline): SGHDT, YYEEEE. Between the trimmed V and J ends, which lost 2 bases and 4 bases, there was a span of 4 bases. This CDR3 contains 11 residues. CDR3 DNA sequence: TGTGCCAGCAGCTTCAAATACGAGCAGTACTTC. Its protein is CASSFKYEQYF.

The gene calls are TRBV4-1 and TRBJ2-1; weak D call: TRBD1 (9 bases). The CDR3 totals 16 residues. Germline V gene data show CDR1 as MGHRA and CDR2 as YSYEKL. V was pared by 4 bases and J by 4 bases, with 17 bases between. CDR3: CASSPRGGQGYNEQFF. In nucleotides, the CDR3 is TGCGCCAGCAGCCCCCGGGGGGGACAGGGTTACAATGAGCAGTTCTTC.

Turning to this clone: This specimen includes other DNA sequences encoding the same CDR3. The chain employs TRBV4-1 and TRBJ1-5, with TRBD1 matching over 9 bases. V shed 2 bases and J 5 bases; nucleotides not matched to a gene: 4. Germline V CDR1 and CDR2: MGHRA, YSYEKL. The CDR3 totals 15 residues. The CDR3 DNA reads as TGCGCCAGCAGCCAAACGGGACAGGGTGATCAGCCCCAGCATTTT. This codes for CASSQTGQGDQPQHF.

The CDR3 DNA is TGTGCCAGCAGTCTCGGGACTACCTGGCCTGCGGGTACGCAGTATTTT. This sequence encodes CASSLGTTWPAGTQYF. The rearrangement uses TRBV28 and TRBJ2-3; TRBD2 matches at 7 bases. The V gene end was trimmed by 5 bases and the J gene end by 8 bases; junction bases not matched to a gene: 16. Germline assignment: CDR1 MDHEN and CDR2 SYDVKM. This CDR3 contains 16 residues.

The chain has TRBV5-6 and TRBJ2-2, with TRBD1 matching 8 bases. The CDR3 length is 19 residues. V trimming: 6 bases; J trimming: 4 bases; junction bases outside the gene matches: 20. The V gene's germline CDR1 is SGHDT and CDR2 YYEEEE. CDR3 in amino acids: CASTRRRPGQGSPTGELFF. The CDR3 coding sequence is TGTGCCAGCACCCGGCGGAGGCCTGGACAGGGTTCACCCACCGGGGAGCTGTTTTTT.

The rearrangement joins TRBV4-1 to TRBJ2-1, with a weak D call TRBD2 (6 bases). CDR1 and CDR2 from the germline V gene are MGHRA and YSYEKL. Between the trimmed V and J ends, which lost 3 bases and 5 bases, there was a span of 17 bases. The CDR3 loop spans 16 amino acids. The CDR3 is CASSHGSEGRDNEQFF. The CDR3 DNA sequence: TGCGCCAGCAGCCATGGATCGGAGGGCCGTGACAATGAGCAGTTCTTC.

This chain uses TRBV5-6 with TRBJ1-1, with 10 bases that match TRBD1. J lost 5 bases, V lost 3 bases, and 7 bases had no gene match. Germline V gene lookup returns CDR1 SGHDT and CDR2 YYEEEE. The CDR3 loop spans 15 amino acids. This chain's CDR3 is CASSWRQGARTEAFF. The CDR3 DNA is TGTGCCAGCAGCTGGAGACAGGGGGCGCGGACTGAAGCTTTCTTT.